This T cell receptor (beta chain) was recovered during a study of blood T cell repertoires in COVID-19. About the research overall: Donors in the United States, Italy and Spain gave samples during acute or convalescent COVID-19. PBMCs, B-cell-depleted T cells, or T cells were the source of the cDNA or gDNA that made up the material.

Looked up from germline, CDR1 is SEHNR and CDR2 is FQNEAQ (reference sequence). The ends lost 4 bases at V and 9 bases at J; junction bases unmatched: 8. This CDR3 spans 15 amino acids. How the authors handled the data: Counts of nucleated cells, estimated from reference gene primer amplification, were obtained. Sequenced by immunoSEQ multiplex PCR; TCRdb stores in-frame clones only, minus some. V, J and clone size are taken as reported in that table, and D and trimming were inferred from the DNA itself. Here the sample spans roughly 100,000 clones, about 90% being singletons. The sample consisted of peripheral blood. The sequence derives from a human donor with active COVID-19. The donor label of this sample is uncertain. The J gene is TRBJ1-6, the V gene TRBV7-9, with 8 bases that match TRBD1. CDR3 residues: CASSSHAQGGSPLHF. Here the CDR3 DNA reads TGTGCCAGCAGCTCCCATGCACAGGGGGGTTCACCCCTCCACTTT. The variable domain in full, with the rest retrieved from reference TRBV7-9 and TRBJ1-6, is DTGVSQNPRHKITKRGQNVTFRCDPISEHNRLYWYRQTLGQGPEFLTYFQNEAQLEKSRLLSDRFSAERPKGSFSTLEIQRTEQGDSAMYLCASSSHAQGGSPLHFGNGTRLTVT.